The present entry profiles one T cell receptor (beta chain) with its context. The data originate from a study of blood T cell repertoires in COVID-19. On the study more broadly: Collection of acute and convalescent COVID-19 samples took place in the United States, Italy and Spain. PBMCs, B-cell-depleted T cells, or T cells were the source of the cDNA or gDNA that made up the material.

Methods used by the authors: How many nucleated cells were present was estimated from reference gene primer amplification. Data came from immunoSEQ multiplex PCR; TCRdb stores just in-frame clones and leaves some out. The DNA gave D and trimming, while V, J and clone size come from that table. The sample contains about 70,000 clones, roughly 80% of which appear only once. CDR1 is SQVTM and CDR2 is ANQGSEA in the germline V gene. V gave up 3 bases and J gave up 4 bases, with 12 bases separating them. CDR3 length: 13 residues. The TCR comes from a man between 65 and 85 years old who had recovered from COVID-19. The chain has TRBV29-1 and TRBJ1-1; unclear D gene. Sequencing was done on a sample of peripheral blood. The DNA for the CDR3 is TGCAGCGTTGAGGGCTCACGGGGCACTGAAGCTTTCTTT. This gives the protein CSVEGSRGTEAFF.